What follows describes a single TCR beta chain. Antigen unknown. This entry is derived from a study of cytomegalovirus exposure and HLA in healthy donors. Study-wide background: Earlier findings included about 120 million unique TCR beta sequences obtained from about 179 million T cells.

Researchers ran the PCR with 60 Vbeta and 13 Jbeta primers. Sequencing was performed with immunoSEQ multiplex PCR; in TCRdb, only in-frame clones are kept and a portion is missing. Its clone listing holds approximately 150,000 clones. The donors comprised healthy bone marrow donors. Notes on the study in general: Earlier results showed most TCR beta V segments being productive about 87% or about 30% of the time. Presence/absence analyses supposed approximately even sequencing depth among donors.

CDR1 is SQVTM, CDR2 ANQGSEA, per germline. The CDR3 covers 11 residues. V was trimmed by 3 bases and J by 6 bases, leaving 8 bases between them. The chain joins TRBV29-1 to TRBJ2-5; D uncertain. The sample was PBMCs. This TCR was sampled from a young woman in good health and CMV-seronegative. CDR3 bases: TGCAGCGTTGATCCTATTAAGACCCAGTACTTC. It encodes CSVDPIKTQYF.